A selection of T cell receptor beta chains follows, all from one sample in a study of beta chain features in type 1 diabetes. Sequenced by immunoSEQ multiplex PCR; TCRdb stores in-frame clones only, minus some. This sample has 110,000 to 150,000 clones, with around a tenth found just once. Sequencing was carried out using central memory CD4+ T cells from blood. These receptors all come from a young man in good health. The CDR3 runs from the conserved cysteine through the conserved F or W. D genes are given only for firm matches. Some rows mark clone size as missing; the rest say once, few, many or name a class of expanded clone.

TRBJ2-2,TRBV6-5,TRBD1,15,.,TGTGCCAGCAGTACGGGGACAGGGGGCACCGGGGAGCTGTTTTTT,CASSTGTGGTGELFF
TRBJ2-1,TRBV7-3,TRBD2,15,.,TGTGCCAGCAGCTTAAGTGGGACTAGTATCAATGAGCAGTTCTTC,CASSLSGTSINEQFF
TRBJ2-1,TRBV28,TRBD2,14,.,TGTGCCAGCACCAGCGGGGGGGCCTACAATGAGCAGTTCTTC,CASTSGGAYNEQFF
TRBJ1-5,TRBV5-1,.,15,few,TGCGCCAGCAGCTTTGGGCCTCCAGACAATCAGCCCCAGCATTTT,CASSFGPPDNQPQHF
TRBJ2-5,TRBV5-5,.,15,.,TGTGCCAGCAGCTTGTCGGGGTCCCCACAAGAGACCCAGTACTTC,CASSLSGSPQETQYF
TRBJ2-1,TRBV7-2,TRBD1,13,.,TGTGCCAGCAGTTTAGGGACAGGGTATGAGCAGTTCTTC,CASSLGTGYEQFF
TRBJ1-5,TRBV28,.,15,.,TGTGCCATAACACCCCGGGAGGGTAGCAATCAGCCCCAGCATTTT,CAITPREGSNQPQHF
TRBJ2-7,TRBV4-2,.,16,few,TGTGCCAGCAGCCAAGATTTTGACTCGACCTACTCGCAGCAGTACTTC,CASSQDFDSTYSQQYF
TRBJ2-7,TRBV7-2,TRBD2,14,.,TGTGCCAGCAGCCCCCGACTAGCGGGGGACGAGCAGTACTTC,CASSPRLAGDEQYF
TRBJ1-6,TRBV6-6,.,15,.,TGTGCCAGCAGTCCCCGGTTAGAAGCAGGTTCACCCCTCCACTTT,CASSPRLEAGSPLHF
TRBJ2-5,TRBV28,.,13,many,TGTGCCAGCAGCTCCCTTTGGGAGGAGACCCAGTACTTC,CASSSLWEETQYF
TRBJ1-4,TRBV5-6,.,12,many,TGTGCCAGCAGCTTGGCCAATCAGGTTGAGTTTTTT,CASSLANQVEFF
TRBJ1-6,TRBV28,.,14,.,TGTGCCAGCCGCGGGGGGGGTTATAATTCACCCCTCCACTTT,CASRGGGYNSPLHF
TRBJ1-2,TRBV6-5,.,12,.,TGTGCCAGCATCCTAGACCAGGGTGGCTACACCTTC,CASILDQGGYTF
TRBJ1-5,TRBV28,.,16,.,TGTGCCAGCAGTGCCTTTGTACGGTATAGCAATCAGCCCCAGCATTTT,CASSAFVRYSNQPQHF
TRBJ2-3,TRBV18,.,13,few,TGTGCCAGCTCAAGGGACACCGCGGATACGCAGTATTTT,CASSRDTADTQYF
TRBJ1-5,TRBV7-9,TRBD1,15,.,TGTGCCAGCAGCCTGGACAGGGGGATCGGACAGCCCCAGCATTTT,CASSLDRGIGQPQHF
TRBJ1-1,TRBV6-6,TRBD1,14,.,TGTGCCAGCAGCTCAATAATCGGGACAGATGAAGCTTTCTTT,CASSSIIGTDEAFF
TRBJ2-1,TRBV5-6,.,14,.,TGTGCCAGCACCCAAGGGGCCATCTACAATGAGCAGTTCTTC,CASTQGAIYNEQFF
TRBJ1-2,TRBV6-1,.,14,few,TGTGCCAGCAGTGTTATAAGGGGAATCGATGGCTACACCTTC,CASSVIRGIDGYTF
TRBJ2-6,TRBV6-6,TRBD1,15,.,TGTGCCAGCATGCAGGGGGCGAATGGGGCCAACGTCCTGACTTTC,CASMQGANGANVLTF
TRBJ2-1,TRBV7-2,.,14,few,TGTGCCAGCAGCCCAGGACTCAACTACAATGAGCAGTTCTTC,CASSPGLNYNEQFF
TRBJ2-7,TRBV29-1,.,13,few,TGCAGCGTTGCCAGGAGGGGATCCTACGAGCAGTACTTC,CSVARRGSYEQYF
TRBJ1-4,TRBV5-1,TRBD1,16,.,TGCGCCAGCAGCCTAGGGACAGGGGGCCTGGAGGAAAAACTGTTTTTT,CASSLGTGGLEEKLFF
TRBJ2-7,TRBV5-4,TRBD2,14,.,TGTGCCAGCAGCACGCGGGGGGGCCTCGACGAGCAGTACTTC,CASSTRGGLDEQYF
TRBJ2-6,TRBV5-5,.,16,few,TGTGCCAGCAGCTTCGGCGGTACCTCTGGGGCCAACGTCCTGACTTTC,CASSFGGTSGANVLTF
TRBJ1-4,TRBV28,.,18,.,TGTGCCAGCAGTCGCGGGGGGGTAACCGGGCCCTCTAATGAAAAACTGTTTTTT,CASSRGGVTGPSNEKLFF
TRBJ2-7,TRBV18,.,12,few,TGTGCCAGCGGAGGCAACTCCTACGAGCAGTACTTC,CASGGNSYEQYF
TRBJ2-3,TRBV5-1,TRBD2,16,few,TGCGCCAGCAGTTCCGGACTAGCGCGCAACACAGATACGCAGTATTTT,CASSSGLARNTDTQYF
TRBJ1-4,TRBV2,TRBD1,14,few,TGTGCCAGCAGCGAAGGTTCAGGGGGCGCTTTGCTGTTTTTT,CASSEGSGGALLFF
TRBJ1-6,TRBV4-3,TRBD1,15,.,TGCGCCAGCAGCCCGGGACAGGGTATTCGCTCACCCCTCCACTTT,CASSPGQGIRSPLHF
TRBJ1-2,TRBV5-6,TRBD1,13,few,TGTGCCAGCACCCATGACAGGGGGCACGGCTACACCTTC,CASTHDRGHGYTF
TRBJ1-2,TRBV7-8,.,15,.,TGTGCCAGCAGCTTAGGCTGGGGGGGCATGGATGGCTACACCTTC,CASSLGWGGMDGYTF
TRBJ2-2,TRBV10-3,TRBD1,14,.,TGTGCCATCAGTGAGTCGCAGGGGGCCGGGGAGCTGTTTTTT,CAISESQGAGELFF
TRBJ2-3,TRBV4-3,TRBD1,16,.,TGCGCCAGCAGCCAAAACGGACAGGGTAGCACAGATACGCAGTATTTT,CASSQNGQGSTDTQYF
TRBJ1-5,TRBV6-6,.,13,.,TGTGCCAGCAGTAAGCGACCCAATCAGCCCCAGCATTTT,CASSKRPNQPQHF
TRBJ1-2,TRBV6-6,.,15,.,TGTGCCAGCAGTGCGGGACCCATCACGATTTATGGCTACACCTTC,CASSAGPITIYGYTF
TRBJ2-1,TRBV5-4,.,12,many,TGTGCCAGCAGCGTCGACTTCAATGAGCAGTTCTTC,CASSVDFNEQFF
TRBJ2-2,TRBV10-3,.,15,few,TGTGCCATCAGTGACGGGACACAGAACACCGGGGAGCTGTTTTTT,CAISDGTQNTGELFF
TRBJ1-2,TRBV25-1,.,14,few,TGTGCCAGCAGGTCATCAGCCGGGGTCTATGGCTACACCTTC,CASRSSAGVYGYTF
TRBJ2-1,TRBV6-6,.,12,few,TGTGCCAGCAGTTATCCGAGCAATGAGCAGTTCTTC,CASSYPSNEQFF
TRBJ2-7,TRBV28,TRBD1,16,few,TGTGCCAGCAGTTTCCAGACAGGGGAATGGTCCTACGAGCAGTACTTC,CASSFQTGEWSYEQYF
TRBJ1-5,TRBV27,.,13,few,TGTGCCAGCAGAACGCAGTTTGATCAGCCCCAGCATTTT,CASRTQFDQPQHF
TRBJ2-3,TRBV4-2,.,16,.,TGTGCCAGCAGCCAAGATCGTGGGGGCCGCACAGATACGCAGTATTTT,CASSQDRGGRTDTQYF
TRBJ1-2,TRBV19,TRBD1,16,few,TGTGCCAGTAGTGAACCGGGACAGGGGAATCGTCGTGGCTACACCTTC,CASSEPGQGNRRGYTF
TRBJ2-7,TRBV7-2,.,13,.,TGTGCCAGCAGCCCAAGACAGGACTACGAGCAGTACTTC,CASSPRQDYEQYF
TRBJ1-2,TRBV27,TRBD1,15,.,TGTGCCAGCAGTAGCTACAGGGGGCCTAACTATGGCTACACCTTC,CASSSYRGPNYGYTF
TRBJ1-5,TRBV7-2,TRBD1,14,few,TGTGCCAGCAGCCAGGGGGGACAAGCTCAGCCCCAGCATTTT,CASSQGGQAQPQHF
TRBJ1-5,TRBV7-9,.,17,.,TGTGCCAGCAGCTTAGACATTGGAGGAGAGGGCAATCAGCCCCAGCATTTT,CASSLDIGGEGNQPQHF
TRBJ2-7,TRBV4-3,.,15,many,TGCGCCAGCAGCCAAGTTTTCCAGGGTCCCTACGAGCAGTACTTC,CASSQVFQGPYEQYF